This TCR beta chain was captured in a study of cytomegalovirus exposure and HLA in healthy donors (TCRdb year 2017). The study in broad terms: In an earlier analysis of 587 of the donors, around 300 Gb of sequence data and 100 million or so unique TCR beta sequences from about 179 million T cells were reported. Along with the approximately 620-subject first cohort, a separate validation cohort of over a hundred different subjects was used. Every repertoire in the discovery cohort had been generated on one and the same sequencing platform. In the later analysis, no new phenotypic data were used to find candidate immune exposures; instead, reliance was placed on TCR beta sequences and their occurrence across donors. To decide whether each TCR beta V gene segment behaved as functional or pseudogenic, an earlier analysis of fewer than 750 of the donors relied on high-throughput TCR beta sequencing. In a later analysis, previously published TCR beta repertoires from 666 donors were re-analyzed and high-resolution HLA genotyping was added so that TCR occurrence patterns could be studied. Among around 400 genotyped donors of the cohort, an average of roughly 230,000 unique TCR beta nucleotide sequences was sequenced per donor, of which about 18% were non-productive. Among the roughly 380 genotyped donors, around 81% belonged to the genetic ancestry cluster associated with self-reported Caucasian donors. The study aimed to test whether signatures of past pathogen exposure could be identified by cataloging public T cell receptors. Donor age, sex, ethnicity and CMV serostatus were compiled together with the repertoire data. Class I and class II HLA loci were covered by the typing at four-digit resolution. Four or five DR-DQ haplotypes were handled as single units for association and clustering, since linkage in the cohort was strong. The T cell repertoires of 700 or so subjects were profiled by immunosequencing and related to cytomegalovirus serostatus. An early release that covered 640 HLA-typed donors contained about 300 gigabases of sequencing data and roughly 84 million unique TCR sequences. High-throughput TCR immunosequencing, statistical association of individual TCRs with disease status, and machine learning were combined to predict cytomegalovirus infection status. Genome-wide SNP genotypes for about 65% of the roughly 670 donors were used in a later genetic analysis, which treated that subset as a discovery cohort. The number of donors typed differed by locus, with roughly 620-630 for A, B, C, DRB1 and DQB1, approximately 500 for DQA1, about 610 for DPA1, and about 450 for DPB1.

Worth noting for this clone: What antigen it recognizes has not been identified. Base qualities were left out, and no much larger clone turns up one base away.

Library preparation was by the immunoSEQ multiplex PCR assay. A mixture of 60 forward primers for TCR Vbeta segments and 13 reverse primers for TCR Jbeta segments was used in the multiplex PCR. The CDR3 region of rearranged TCR beta genes was amplified from genomic DNA by a multiplex PCR assay. The Illumina HiSeq System was used to sequence the amplified TCR beta libraries as 87-base-pair reads. Per the source publication's procedure: In a later analysis, tens of millions of unique TCR beta chains were counted across the approximately 620 repertoires, and approximately 11 million of these chains were shared by at least two donors. A nearest-neighbor algorithm error-corrected the raw reads and collapsed the reads into unique sequences, merging closely related sequences to remove PCR and sequencing errors. CDR3 sequences were aligned to IMGT reference sequences to assign V, D and J gene segments. For a sequence to be retained, a match of at least six nucleotides to both a V gene segment and a J gene segment was required. A rearrangement counted as productive if the CDR3 had no stop codons and remained in frame with V and J, and every other rearrangement counted as non-productive. CDR3 was defined according to IMGT convention as the region running from the second conserved V-encoded cysteine to the conserved J-encoded phenylalanine. The earlier analysis of roughly 590 of the donors excluded sequences that lacked an unambiguous match to a single V gene segment. In an earlier analysis of several hundred of the donors, a V segment was called functional when productive rearrangements were above 56.7%, and segregating when the standard deviation between donors exceeded 5%. A statistical classification framework was developed to diagnose cytomegalovirus status using the catalog of TCR beta chain sequences. In a later analysis, V and J genes were assigned by comparing TCR nucleotide sequences against IMGT/GENE-DB human TR gene sequences. The TCRdist pipeline was used in a later analysis to assign CDR3 sequences and most-parsimonious VDJ recombination scenarios. In a later analysis, each TCR beta chain was defined by its CDR3 amino acid sequence together with its V-gene family, and reads without a unique V-gene family were excluded. To address suspected cross-contamination and a sequencing artifact, a later analysis removed some 620 highly shared, low-generation-probability nucleotide sequences. A later analysis calculated a clonal expansion index for each public chain from normalized within-repertoire ranks of inferred template counts. A later analysis computed generation probabilities with a VDJ recombination model fitted to out-of-frame rearrangements, and checked the results against IGoR. A later analysis scored TCR-TCR, TCR-HLA and TCR-CMV co-occurrence with hypergeometric tests, applying a repertoire-size bias correction to TCR pairs. False discovery rates were estimated in a later analysis by permuting HLA or CMV assignments 20 times. In a later analysis, co-occurring TCRs were grouped using DBSCAN, and TCRdist sequence similarity was added for clustering within HLA-allele-positive subsets. Co-occurrence clustering excluded repertoires with fewer than 30,000 or more than 120,000 public chains, plus five with anomalous nucleotide sharing. Entries here come from immuneACCESS through TCRdb and include only in-frame sequences with V and J called. Some clones fail to appear in such tables; in the studies checked, an unresolved V gene covers under half of the shortfall, and the cause of the remainder is unknown. That table is the source of V, J and clone size, and D and trimming were worked out from the DNA. This sample lists 150,000 to 200,000 clones; roughly 68% were detected once. More than 9% of the sample rests with the top ten.

Overall study results and their limits: Fewer than 20 rarely observed V segments, including chromosome 9 orphons, were excluded from the earlier analysis of a few hundred of the donors because counts were too low. The study listed 164 TCR beta chains as associated with cytomegalovirus. In vitro tests confirmed that a few of the cytomegalovirus-associated TCR beta chains recognize cytomegalovirus antigens. A later analysis reported that several top co-occurrence clusters appeared linked to parvovirus B19, influenza, CMV and Epstein-Barr virus. Assigning TCR associations to individual alleles was difficult when HLA alleles, especially DR and DQ, strongly co-occurred. In a later analysis, HLA-associated TCR beta chains showed more clonal expansion and lower generation probabilities than non-associated chains that were equally common. CMV serostatus was the only immune exposure information available for the cohort. According to the authors, the approach could potentially be generalized to other disease states and immunological phenotypes. Sequencing depth was assumed to be roughly uniform across donors in the presence/absence analyses, though that assumption may not hold. Linkage disequilibrium might explain the correlated functional status among segregating V segments, but an unknown experimental factor could not be excluded. In an earlier analysis of some 550 of the donors, most TCR beta V segments were observed in productive rearrangements about 90% or about 30% of the time, broadly matching IMGT annotations. A later analysis found that TCR association rates varied across HLA loci, with DRB1 alleles showing the most associated TCRs and HLA-C alleles the fewest. In a later analysis, most CMV-associated TCR beta chains were found to appear HLA-restricted, with HLA associations seemingly driven largely by CMV exposure. Most TCR sequences were seen in very few donors, while some public TCRs were found in many individuals. In a later analysis, some 18,000 TCR beta sequences were associated with specific HLA alleles at a false discovery rate of 0.05. A further reported finding was that TCR beta sequences accurately predicted the HLA-A and HLA-B alleles for most subjects in the first cohort. Compared with the 666-donor mean, donors in an Asian-associated ancestry cluster had fewer N-insertions in productive TCRs, according to a later genetic analysis. In both the original and validation cohorts, the classifier was reported to diagnose cytomegalovirus status with high specificity and sensitivity. A cluster of highly shared sequence variants was judged likely to be a technical artifact of the sequencing pipeline. An association between a missense DCLRE1C variant and V-gene and J-gene trimming of TCR beta chains was found in a later genetic analysis and replicated in an independent cohort. Some IMGT-functional V segments, including TRBV6-2 and TRBV6-3, could not be distinguished by the 87-base-pair reads and were therefore excluded. This cohort had only TCR beta chains sequenced, and the lack of alpha or paired-chain data limited which features could be detected. HLA typing was unavailable for some donors at each locus, so association tests used only the typed subset.

The cohort was made up of about 670 healthy bone marrow donors. Cohort members were all nominally healthy when sampled, although unrecorded immune exposures were likely present. The donor was CMV seropositive and belonged to the group of 250 to 300 seropositive cohort members. A peripheral blood sample was collected from each donor, and TCR beta sequencing was performed on peripheral blood mononuclear cells. The Qiagen DNeasy Blood Extraction Kit was used to extract genomic DNA from the blood cell samples. CDR1 SGHRS and CDR2 YFSETQ are derived from the germline V gene. The CDR3 starts with the cysteine, ends with the phenylalanine, and has 15 residues. The CDR3 DNA has 45 bases and is translated from base 1. Relative to germline, V is 8 bases shorter and J is 0 bases shorter, with 12 bases between their ends.

The chain is assembled from TRBV5-1 and TRBJ1-6, with TRBD1 perhaps the D gene, on 5 matching bases. This receptor was identified in a young man in good health and CMV-seropositive. The specimen was PBMCs. The CDR3 amino acid sequence is: CASTLDSSYNSPLHF. The nucleotide sequence reads as follows: TGCGCCAGTACCTTAGACAGCTCCTATAATTCACCCCTCCACTTT.